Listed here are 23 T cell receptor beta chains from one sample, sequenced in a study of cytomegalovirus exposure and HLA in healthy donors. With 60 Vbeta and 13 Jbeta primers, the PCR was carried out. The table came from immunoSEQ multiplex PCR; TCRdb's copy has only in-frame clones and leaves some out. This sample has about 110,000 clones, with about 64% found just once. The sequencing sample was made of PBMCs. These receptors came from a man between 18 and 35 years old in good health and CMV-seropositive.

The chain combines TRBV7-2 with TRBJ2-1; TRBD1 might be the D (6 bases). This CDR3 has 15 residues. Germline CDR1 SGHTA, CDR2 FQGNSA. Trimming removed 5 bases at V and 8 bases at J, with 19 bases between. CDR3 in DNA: TGTGCCAGCAGCCCCGCAGGGGCCATAAATTATGAGCAGTTCTTC. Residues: CASSPAGAINYEQFF.

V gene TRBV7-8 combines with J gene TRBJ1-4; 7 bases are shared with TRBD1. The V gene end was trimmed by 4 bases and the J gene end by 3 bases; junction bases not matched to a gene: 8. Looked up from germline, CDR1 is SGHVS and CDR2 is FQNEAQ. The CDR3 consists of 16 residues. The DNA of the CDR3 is TGTGCCAGCAGCTCGTTAACGACAGGGTCTAATGAAAAACTGTTTTTT. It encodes CASSSLTTGSNEKLFF.

CDR3 sequence reads: CASSLTGQPQHF. The CDR3 DNA reads as TGTGCCAGCAGTTTAACGGGTCAGCCCCAGCATTTT. The rearrangement uses TRBV28 and TRBJ1-5; D is unresolved. Deletions cut 2 bases from V and 6 bases from J, with 5 bases between. The CDR3 totals 12 residues. Germline-derived CDR1 and CDR2 are MDHEN and SYDVKM.

CDR3 protein: CASGGGTTGELFF. The CDR3 bases are TGTGCCAGCGGCGGGGGAACCACCGGGGAGCTGTTTTTT. The chain combines TRBV6-5 with TRBJ2-2, with 7 positions matching TRBD2. The CDR3 is made up of 13 amino acids. V lost 8 bases and J lost 4; bases outside the gene matches: 4. The germline gives CDR1 MNHEY, CDR2 SVGAGI.

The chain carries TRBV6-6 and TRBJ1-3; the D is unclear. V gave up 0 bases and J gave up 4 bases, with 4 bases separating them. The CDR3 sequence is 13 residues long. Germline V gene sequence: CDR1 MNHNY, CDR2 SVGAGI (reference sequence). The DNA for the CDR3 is TGTGCCAGCAGTTACTCGAGCGGAAACACCATATATTTT. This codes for CASSYSSGNTIYF.

CDR3 coding DNA: TGCGCCAGCAGCCAAGGGCCAGGGTTAAACTCTGGGGCCAACGTCCTGACTTTC. This translates into CASSQGPGLNSGANVLTF. The chain joins TRBV4-1 to TRBJ2-6; D might be TRBD1 (5 bases). The V gene lost 1 base and the J gene lost 0 bases, with 13 bases spanning the gap. The CDR3 totals 18 residues. Germline V gives CDR1 MGHRA, CDR2 YSYEKL.

The CDR3 reads CASSGQVNSYEQYV. CDR3 nucleotides: TGTGCCAGCAGTGGACAGGTAAACTCCTACGAGCAGTACGTC. The chain links TRBV2 to TRBJ2-7, with D maybe TRBD1 (6 bases). CDR3 length: 14 residues. The germline gives CDR1 SNHLY, CDR2 FYNNEI. The V end lost 4 bases, the J end lost 0 bases, and 10 bases lay between the germline ends.

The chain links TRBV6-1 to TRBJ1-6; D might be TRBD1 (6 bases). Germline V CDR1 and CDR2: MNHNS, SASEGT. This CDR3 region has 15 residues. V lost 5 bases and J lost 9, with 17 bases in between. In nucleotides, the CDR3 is TGTGCCAGCAGTTCCCCCGGGACACTAAGTTCACCCCTCCACTTT. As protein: CASSSPGTLSSPLHF.

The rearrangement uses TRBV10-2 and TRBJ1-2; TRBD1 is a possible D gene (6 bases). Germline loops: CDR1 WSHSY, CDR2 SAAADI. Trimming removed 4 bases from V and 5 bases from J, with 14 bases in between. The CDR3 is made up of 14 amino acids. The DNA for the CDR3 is TGCGCCAGCAGTGCAGGGGTAACGGCTTATGGCTACACCTTC. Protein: CASSAGVTAYGYTF.

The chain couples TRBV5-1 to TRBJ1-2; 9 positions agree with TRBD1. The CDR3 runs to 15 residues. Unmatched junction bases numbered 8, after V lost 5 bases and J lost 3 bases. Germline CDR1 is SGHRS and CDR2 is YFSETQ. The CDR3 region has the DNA TGCGCCAGCAGAACTGACAGGGGGAGCTACTATGGCTACACCTTC. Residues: CASRTDRGSYYGYTF.

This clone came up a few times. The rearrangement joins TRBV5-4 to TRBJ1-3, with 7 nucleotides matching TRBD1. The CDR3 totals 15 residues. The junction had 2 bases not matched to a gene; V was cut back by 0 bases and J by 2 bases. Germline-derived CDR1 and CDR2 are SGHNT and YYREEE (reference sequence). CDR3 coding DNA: TGTGCCAGCAGCTTGGGAGACAGGGCTGGAAACACCATATATTTT. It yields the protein CASSLGDRAGNTIYF.

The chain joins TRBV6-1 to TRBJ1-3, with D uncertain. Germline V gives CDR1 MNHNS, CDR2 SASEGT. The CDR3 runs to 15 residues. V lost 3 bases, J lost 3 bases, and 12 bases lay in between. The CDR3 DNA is TGTGCCAGCAGTGACATGGCGGGCCGTGGAAACACCATATATTTT. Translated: CASSDMAGRGNTIYF.

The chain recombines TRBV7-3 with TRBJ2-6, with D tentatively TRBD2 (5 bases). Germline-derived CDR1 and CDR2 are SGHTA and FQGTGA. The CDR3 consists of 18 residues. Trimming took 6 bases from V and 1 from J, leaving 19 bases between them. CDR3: CASSETGMSLSGANVLTF. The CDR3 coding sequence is TGTGCCAGCAGTGAAACGGGGATGTCCCTATCTGGGGCCAACGTCCTGACTTTC.

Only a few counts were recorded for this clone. For the CDR3, the DNA is TGCGCCAGCAGCTTGTCTTCTAGCGGGGGACGAACAGATACGCAGTATTTT. Protein sequence: CASSLSSSGGRTDTQYF. The genes are TRBV5-1 and TRBJ2-3; 10 positions agree with TRBD2. Trimming at V came to 1 base and at J to 3 bases, leaving 8 bases not matched to a gene. The length of the CDR3 is 17 residues. Germline V gene data show CDR1 as SGHRS and CDR2 as YFSETQ.

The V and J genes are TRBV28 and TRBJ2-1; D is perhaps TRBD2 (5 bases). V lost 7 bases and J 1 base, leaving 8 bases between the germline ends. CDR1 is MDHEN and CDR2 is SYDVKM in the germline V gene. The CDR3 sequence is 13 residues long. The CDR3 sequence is CASTRDSYNEQFF. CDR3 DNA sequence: TGTGCCAGCACCCGGGATTCCTACAATGAGCAGTTCTTC.

CDR3 DNA sequence: TGTGCCAGCAGCTTGGAAGGGGCCCTAACCTATGGCTACACCTTC. Protein sequence: CASSLEGALTYGYTF. J is TRBJ1-2 and V is TRBV5-5; D might be TRBD1 (5 bases). The CDR3 covers 15 residues. From germline, CDR1 is SGHKS and CDR2 YYEKEE (reference sequence). V was trimmed by 0 bases and J by 4 bases, leaving 13 bases between them.

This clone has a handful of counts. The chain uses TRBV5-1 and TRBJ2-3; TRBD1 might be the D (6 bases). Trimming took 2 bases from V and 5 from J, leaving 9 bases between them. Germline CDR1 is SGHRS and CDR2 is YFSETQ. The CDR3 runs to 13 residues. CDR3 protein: CASSFTGLDTQYF. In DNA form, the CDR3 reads TGCGCCAGCAGCTTCACAGGGTTAGATACGCAGTATTTT.

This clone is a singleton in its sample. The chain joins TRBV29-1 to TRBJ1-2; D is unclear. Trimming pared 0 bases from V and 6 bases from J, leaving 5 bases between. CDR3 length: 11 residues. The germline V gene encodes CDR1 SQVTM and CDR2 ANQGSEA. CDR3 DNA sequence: TGCAGCGTTGAAGAACATGATGGCTACACCTTC. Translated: CSVEEHDGYTF.

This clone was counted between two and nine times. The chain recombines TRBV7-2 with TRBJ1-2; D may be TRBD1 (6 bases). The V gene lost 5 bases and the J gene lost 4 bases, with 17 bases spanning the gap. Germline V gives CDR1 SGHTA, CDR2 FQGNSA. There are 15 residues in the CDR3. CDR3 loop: CASSQAIQGPYGYTF. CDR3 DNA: TGTGCCAGCAGCCAAGCTATACAGGGACCCTATGGCTACACCTTC.

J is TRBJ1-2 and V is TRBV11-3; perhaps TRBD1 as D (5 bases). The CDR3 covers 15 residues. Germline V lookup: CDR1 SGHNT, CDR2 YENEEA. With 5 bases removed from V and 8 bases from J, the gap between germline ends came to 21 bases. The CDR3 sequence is CASSPRGEARGGYTF. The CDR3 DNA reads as TGTGCCAGCAGCCCCCGGGGGGAAGCTCGTGGGGGCTACACCTTC. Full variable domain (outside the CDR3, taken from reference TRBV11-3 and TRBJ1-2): EAGVVQSPRYKIIEKKQPVAFWCNPISGHNTLYWYLQNLGQGPELLIRYENEEAVDDSQLPKDRFSAERLKGVDSTLKIQPAELGDSAVYLCASSPRGEARGGYTFGSGTRLTVV.

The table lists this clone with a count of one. CDR3 sequence: CASKQYSNQPQHF. DNA for the CDR3: TGTGCCAGCAAACAGTATAGCAATCAGCCCCAGCATTTT. The V gene is TRBV2, the J gene TRBJ1-5; D unclear. CDR3 length: 13 residues. V was clipped by 7 bases and J by 0 bases, with 7 bases between them. Germline CDR1 reads SNHLY; CDR2 reads FYNNEI. Full variable domain (outside the CDR3, taken from reference TRBV2 and TRBJ1-5): EPEVTQTPSHQVTQMGQEVILRCVPISNHLYFYWYRQILGQKVEFLVSFYNNEISEKSEIFDDQFSVERPDGSNFTLKIRSTKLEDSAMYFCASKQYSNQPQHFGDGTRLSIL.

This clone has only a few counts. Here the CDR3 DNA reads TGTGCCAGCAGTTACTCCCCGCCTCGGGCAGATACGCAGTATTTT. Residues: CASSYSPPRADTQYF. V gene TRBV6-5 combines with J gene TRBJ2-3; unclear D gene. Germline values: CDR1 MNHEY, CDR2 SVGAGI. The CDR3 sequence is 15 residues long. Trimming shortened V by 0 bases and J by 4 bases, and 11 bases separated the two germline ends.

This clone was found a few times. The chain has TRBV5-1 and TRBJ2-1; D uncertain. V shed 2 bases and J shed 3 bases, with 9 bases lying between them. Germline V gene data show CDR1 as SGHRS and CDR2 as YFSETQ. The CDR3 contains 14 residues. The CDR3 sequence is CASSFLPGYNEQFF. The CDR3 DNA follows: TGCGCCAGCAGCTTCCTACCGGGCTACAATGAGCAGTTCTTC.